These 29 T cell receptor beta chains share one sample of origin, sequenced in a study of cytomegalovirus exposure and HLA in healthy donors. Researchers ran the PCR with 60 Vbeta and 13 Jbeta primers. Sequenced by immunoSEQ multiplex PCR; TCRdb stores in-frame clones only, minus some. The sample includes over 130,000 clones, approximately 72% of them seen just once. Sample: PBMCs. Source of these receptors: a woman aged 55-75 years in good health and CMV-seronegative.

The chain recombines TRBV7-3 with TRBJ2-1, with TRBD2 matching over 15 bases. The trim removed 2 bases at V and 7 bases at J, leaving 3 bases unmatched. The CDR3 contains 16 residues. CDR1 SGHTA and CDR2 FQGTGA come from the germline V gene. CDR3 sequence reads: CASSLGLAGGRNEQFF. CDR3 DNA sequence: TGTGCCAGCAGCTTAGGACTAGCGGGAGGGCGAAATGAGCAGTTCTTC.

J is TRBJ1-1 and V is TRBV21-1; the table's D gene call, TRBD1, was not cross checked with the DNA. TRBV21-1 is shown as a pseudogene. The CDR3 length is 13 residues. CDR3 DNA sequence: TGTGCCAGCAGCAAAGCGGAGACAGGGGCTTCTTTCTTT. It translates to CASSKAETGASFF.

About this clone itself: Compared with germline, one end of the junction differs, possibly owing to a read error. This chain joins TRBV29-1 and TRBJ2-3; D call uncertain. The CDR3 consists of 11 residues. Germline V CDR1 and CDR2: SQVTM, ANQGSEA. CDR3 nucleotides: TGCAGCGTGCTTTTCACAGATGCGCAGTATTTT. Translated, it gives CSVLFTDAQYF.

The V gene is TRBV19, the J gene TRBJ1-1, with no clear D. V lost 6 bases, J lost 1 base, and 9 bases lay in between. This CDR3 has 13 amino acids. Germline CDR1 reads LNHDA; CDR2 reads SQIVND (reference sequence). The CDR3 loop reads CASRFTENTEAFF. For the CDR3, the DNA is TGTGCCAGTAGGTTTACAGAGAACACTGAAGCTTTCTTT.

The rearrangement uses TRBV4-1 and TRBJ2-4; 10 positions agree with TRBD2. The CDR3 is 15 residues long. V dropped 1 base and J dropped 6; count of bases not matched to a gene: 3. Germline lookup yields CDR1 MGHRA and CDR2 YSYEKL. The DNA of the CDR3 is TGCGCCAGCAGCCAAGTTCGGACTAGCGGAAACATTCAGTACTTC. Protein: CASSQVRTSGNIQYF.

The gene calls are TRBV4-2 and TRBJ2-4, with D tentatively TRBD1 (5 bases). CDR3 length equals 15 residues. The V gene's germline CDR1 is LGHNA and CDR2 YNFKEQ. V lost 1 base and J 7 bases, leaving 14 bases between the germline ends. The CDR3: CASSQVRQGGNIQYF. DNA for the CDR3: TGTGCCAGCAGCCAAGTGCGGCAGGGTGGGAACATTCAGTACTTC.

The V gene is TRBV7-2, the J gene TRBJ1-5, with D tentatively TRBD1 (5 bases). The CDR3 extends over 15 amino acids. Trimming took off 4 bases at V and 0 bases at J, with 10 bases between the two ends. The germline CDR1 and CDR2 sequences are SGHTA and FQGNSA. This CDR3 is CASSSWGDSNQPQHF. CDR3 bases: TGTGCCAGCAGCTCCTGGGGGGATAGCAATCAGCCCCAGCATTTT.

The rearrangement links TRBV7-2 to TRBJ1-5; possible D gene TRBD1, 5 bases. The CDR3 is 16 residues long. The germline gives CDR1 SGHTA, CDR2 FQGNSA. V was pared by 5 bases and J by 2 bases, with 16 bases between. The CDR3 here is CASSPFAGGGNQPQHF. CDR3 in DNA: TGTGCCAGCAGCCCCTTCGCGGGGGGTGGCAATCAGCCCCAGCATTTT.

The genes are TRBV5-1 and TRBJ2-7, with TRBD1 identical over 9 bases. The germline V gene has CDR1 SGHRS and CDR2 YFSETQ. The CDR3 contains 14 residues. V shed 0 bases and J 4 bases; nucleotides not matched to a gene: 2. CDR3 region: CASSLEDRGYEQYF. CDR3 nucleotide sequence: TGCGCCAGCAGCTTGGAAGACAGGGGGTACGAGCAGTACTTC.

The genes are TRBV4-1 and TRBJ1-2; D might be TRBD1 (5 bases). Germline assignment: CDR1 MGHRA and CDR2 YSYEKL. The V end lost 1 base, the J end lost 0 bases, and 12 bases lay between the germline ends. The CDR3 is 16 residues long. In DNA form, the CDR3 reads TGCGCCAGCAGCCAAGCCGCGGGACGGGCTAACTATGGCTACACCTTC. Protein product: CASSQAAGRANYGYTF.

This chain joins TRBV6-8 and TRBJ1-1, with a weak D call TRBD1 (5 bases). The CDR3 spans 13 residues. The V end was cut by 8 bases, the J end by 0 bases, with 10 bases between. Germline V gene sequence: CDR1 MNHGY, CDR2 SAAAGT. The DNA for the CDR3 is TGTGCCAGCGACCTGACAGTGAACACTGAAGCTTTCTTT. Its translation is CASDLTVNTEAFF.

The chain employs TRBV4-2 and TRBJ1-1; 8 nucleotides match TRBD1. The junction had 1 base not matched to a gene; V was cut back by 4 bases and J by 0 bases. There are 14 residues in the CDR3. The germline V gene has CDR1 LGHNA and CDR2 YNFKEQ. CDR3 region: CASSRDRLNTEAFF. As DNA, the CDR3 is TGTGCCAGCAGCCGGGACAGGCTGAACACTGAAGCTTTCTTT.

The chain uses TRBV9 and TRBJ2-3; 9 nucleotides align to TRBD2. The CDR3 runs to 18 residues. The germline CDR1 and CDR2 sequences are SGDLS and YYNGEE. Trimming took 0 bases from V and 3 from J; bases not matched to a gene: 11. CDR3 in amino acids: CASSVGLAGEASTDTQYF. CDR3 sequence (DNA): TGTGCCAGCAGCGTAGGATTAGCGGGAGAAGCTAGTACAGATACGCAGTATTTT. The whole variable domain, remainder taken from reference TRBV9 and TRBJ2-3, is DSGVTQTPKHLITATGQRVTLRCSPRSGDLSVYWYQQSLDQGLQFLIQYYNGEERAKGNILERFSAQQFPDLHSELNLSSLELGDSALYFCASSVGLAGEASTDTQYFGPGTRLTVL.

The chain joins TRBV18 to TRBJ1-1, with a weak D call TRBD1 (5 bases). This CDR3 has 13 amino acids. Germline lookup yields CDR1 KGHSH and CDR2 LQKENI. V dropped 6 bases and J dropped 1 base, with 9 bases sitting between them. As DNA, the CDR3 is TGTGCCAGCTCGCCGACAGAGAACACTGAAGCTTTCTTT. This translates into CASSPTENTEAFF. Full variable domain (remainder filled in from reference TRBV18 and TRBJ1-1): NAGVMQNPRHLVRRRGQEARLRCSPMKGHSHVYWYRQLPEEGLKFMVYLQKENIIDESGMPKERFSAEFPKEGPSILRIQQVVRGDSAAYFCASSPTENTEAFFGQGTRLTVV.

The rearrangement joins TRBV7-2 to TRBJ1-2, with TRBD1 as a possible D gene (5 bases). This CDR3 region has 15 residues. The germline CDR1 and CDR2 sequences are SGHTA and FQGNSA. V lost 2 bases, J lost 4 bases, and 14 bases lay in between. DNA for the CDR3: TGTGCCAGCAGCTTATTTCGGACATACAGCTATGGCTACACCTTC. Translation: CASSLFRTYSYGYTF.

This chain uses TRBV5-1 with TRBJ1-1; 11 nucleotides align to TRBD1. CDR3 length: 14 residues. From germline, CDR1 is SGHRS and CDR2 YFSETQ. V shed 4 bases and J 4 bases; nucleotides not matched to a gene: 3. CDR3 sequence reads: CASSGTGGVTEAFF. DNA of the CDR3: TGCGCCAGCAGCGGGACAGGGGGAGTCACTGAAGCTTTCTTT.

The chain recombines TRBV7-2 with TRBJ2-5; 8 nucleotides agree with TRBD2. The germline CDR1 and CDR2 sequences are SGHTA and FQGNSA. The CDR3 has 16 amino acids. V shed 4 bases and J 0 bases; nucleotides not matched to a gene: 7. The DNA of the CDR3 is TGTGCCAGCAGCTCCCCCCGGGGGGGGTACCAAGAGACCCAGTACTTC. Translation: CASSSPRGGYQETQYF.

This clone showed up just a few times. V and J are TRBV10-3 and TRBJ2-7, with 7 nucleotides matching TRBD2. V was pared by 6 bases and J by 9 bases, with 8 bases of the junction left unmatched. The CDR3 contains 12 residues. CDR1 is ENHRY and CDR2 is SYGVKD in the germline V gene. As DNA, the CDR3 is TGTGCCATCAGGCCTCCGGGAGGACGGCAGTACTTC. Protein sequence: CAIRPPGGRQYF.

This clone has just a few counts. CDR3 in amino acids: CASSLSPYEQYF. The CDR3 DNA is TGTGCCAGCAGCTTGAGCCCATACGAGCAGTACTTC. The chain carries TRBV7-9 and TRBJ2-7; D is undetermined. CDR1 SEHNR and CDR2 FQNEAQ come from the germline V gene (reference sequence). The CDR3 is made up of 12 amino acids. Trimming left V 3 bases short and J 4 bases short, with 7 bases between.

The chain is built from TRBV7-2 and TRBJ1-4, with 8 bases identical to TRBD1. The germline gives CDR1 SGHTA, CDR2 FQGNSA. Trimming removed 1 base from V and 8 bases from J; junction bases left unmatched: 3. This CDR3 has 14 residues. CDR3 residues: CASSLGGQGEKLFF. CDR3 nucleotide sequence: TGTGCCAGCAGCTTAGGTGGACAGGGAGAAAAACTGTTTTTT.

The chain links TRBV11-2 to TRBJ2-1; D possibly corresponds to TRBD1 (7 bases). Germline loops: CDR1 SGHAT, CDR2 FQNNGV. The ends were cut back, 0 bases at V and 10 bases at J, with 19 bases in the middle. The CDR3 covers 16 residues. CDR3 coding DNA: TGTGCCAGCAGCTTAGAATCTGGAGGGGGCGCGGGGGAGCAGTTCTTC. The encoded protein is CASSLESGGGAGEQFF.

V and J are TRBV6-6 and TRBJ1-6; D perhaps matches TRBD1 (6 bases). Germline V gene sequence: CDR1 MNHNY, CDR2 SVGAGI (reference sequence). CDR3 size: 15 residues. V shed 10 bases and J shed 0 bases, with 13 bases lying between them. CDR3 nucleotide sequence: TGTGCCACACAGGGATCTAGCTCCTATAATTCACCCCTCCACTTT. This encodes CATQGSSSYNSPLHF.

The V gene is TRBV19, the J gene TRBJ1-2, with unresolved D. The CDR3 is 15 amino acids. CDR1 and CDR2 from the germline V gene are LNHDA and SQIVND (reference sequence). V lost 1 base to trimming and J lost 4 bases, with 13 bases between them. In DNA form, the CDR3 reads TGTGCCAGTAGTATAGGAGCACCAATTAGCTATGGCTACACCTTC. This codes for CASSIGAPISYGYTF.

This clone was found a few times. The chain combines TRBV4-1 with TRBJ2-2; TRBD1 matches at 9 bases. Trimming removed 2 bases from V and 5 bases from J; junction bases left unmatched: 6. The CDR3 contains 16 residues. Germline V gives CDR1 MGHRA, CDR2 YSYEKL. This CDR3 reads CASSQSPGQGTGELFF. CDR3 coding DNA: TGCGCCAGCAGCCAAAGTCCGGGACAGGGAACCGGGGAGCTGTTTTTT.

This sequence joins TRBV5-6 and TRBJ2-5; 8 bases are a match to TRBD1. V gave up 0 bases and J gave up 4 bases; unmatched junction bases: 8. Germline CDR1 SGHDT, CDR2 YYEEEE. The length of the CDR3 is 16 residues. This CDR3 reads CASSLGWTGKGETQYF. The DNA of the CDR3 is TGTGCCAGCAGCTTGGGGTGGACAGGGAAGGGAGAGACCCAGTACTTC.

The J gene is TRBJ2-3, the V gene TRBV9, with a tentative D call TRBD1 (6 bases). V gave up 4 bases and J gave up 4 bases, with 22 bases separating them. Germline CDR1 reads SGDLS; CDR2 reads YYNGEE. This CDR3 has 17 residues. The CDR3 is CASSIADGTFGPDTQYF. The CDR3 DNA follows: TGTGCCAGCAGCATAGCCGACGGGACATTCGGGCCAGATACGCAGTATTTT. The complete variable domain, with remaining parts taken from reference TRBV9 and TRBJ2-3, reads DSGVTQTPKHLITATGQRVTLRCSPRSGDLSVYWYQQSLDQGLQFLIQYYNGEERAKGNILERFSAQQFPDLHSELNLSSLELGDSALYFCASSIADGTFGPDTQYFGPGTRLTVL.

The V gene is TRBV28, the J gene TRBJ2-1, with D unclear. Germline assignment: CDR1 MDHEN and CDR2 SYDVKM. V shed 3 bases and J shed 4 bases, with 4 bases lying between them. The length of the CDR3 is 12 residues. DNA for the CDR3: TGTGCCAGCAGTTTGCGATACAATGAGCAGTTCTTC. Its translation: CASSLRYNEQFF.

The rearrangement uses TRBV6-5 and TRBJ2-5, with TRBD2 as a possible D gene (6 bases). The CDR3 is 15 residues long. Trimming removed 4 bases at V and 2 bases at J, with 14 bases between. The germline V gene has CDR1 MNHEY and CDR2 SVGAGI. The CDR3 here is CASSSQGGRQETQYF. CDR3 DNA sequence: TGTGCCAGCAGTTCCCAGGGAGGTCGGCAAGAGACCCAGTACTTC.

This chain connects TRBV28 to TRBJ1-1, with a possible D match to TRBD1 (5 bases). The germline V gene has CDR1 MDHEN and CDR2 SYDVKM. This CDR3 spans 13 amino acids. The V end was cut by 5 bases, the J end by 6 bases, with 13 bases between. In nucleotides, the CDR3 is TGTGCCAGCAGTGCGGGACGGTTTGCTGAAGCTTTCTTT. It translates to CASSAGRFAEAFF.